These 18 T cell receptor beta chains came from one sample sequenced in a study of neurological immune-mediated disorders. TCRdb reprocessed the 5' RACE reads via MiXCR and lists one record per CDR3 protein. The sample holds approximately 60,000 distinct CDR3 sequences, roughly 3.5% seen once. Sequencing was carried out using PBMCs. These receptors all come from a woman under 40 with multiple sclerosis.

In this sample, this clonotype turned up many times. The CDR3 region has the DNA TGTGCCAGCAGCGGGCAGGGGTCTGAAGCTTTCTTT. Its translation: CASSGQGSEAFF. This chain joins TRBV9 and TRBJ1-1; D may be TRBD1 (6 bases). The CDR3 is 12 amino acids. The V gene lost 3 bases and the J gene lost 6 bases, with 9 bases spanning the gap. From germline, CDR1 is SGDLS and CDR2 YYNGEE.

This clonotype was observed many times. V usage is TRBV20-1 and J usage is TRBJ2-7; 7 nucleotides match TRBD2. This CDR3 comprises 13 residues. V lost 3 bases and J lost 3; bases outside the gene matches: 5. Per germline, CDR1 DFQATT and CDR2 SNEGSKA (reference sequence). This CDR3 reads CSARWASGYEQYF. The CDR3 DNA follows: TGCAGTGCTAGGTGGGCTAGCGGCTACGAGCAGTACTTC.

This clonotype showed up many times. The chain has TRBV20-1 and TRBJ2-1; 7 nucleotides match TRBD2. The CDR3 totals 15 residues. Germline assignment: CDR1 DFQATT and CDR2 SNEGSKA (reference sequence). With V trimmed by 3 bases and J by 6 bases, 11 bases remained unmatched. CDR3 in amino acids: CSASRVRTSSNEQFF. CDR3 DNA sequence: TGCAGTGCTAGCCGAGTAAGGACTAGTAGCAATGAGCAGTTCTTC.

The table lists this clonotype with many counts. The chain carries TRBV4-3 and TRBJ2-3, with 11 bases that match TRBD2. V was pared by 2 bases and J by 0 bases, with 4 bases of the junction left unmatched. CDR1 and CDR2 from the germline V gene are LGHNA and YSLEER. This CDR3 is built from 17 residues. The CDR3 loop is CASSQFLAGGSTDTQYF. For the CDR3, the DNA is TGCGCCAGCAGCCAATTTCTAGCGGGGGGTAGCACAGATACGCAGTATTTT.

This clonotype was recorded at least ten times. This chain links TRBV5-1 with TRBJ2-3; 10 bases are shared with TRBD2. The CDR3 has 15 residues. Germline V gene sequence: CDR1 SGHRS, CDR2 YFSETQ. Losses at the gene ends were 4 bases for V and 6 bases for J; bases not matched to a gene: 8. In DNA, the CDR3 is TGCGCCAGCAGCGGGATAGCGGGGGGCGCCGATACGCAGTATTTT. Its protein product is CASSGIAGGADTQYF. The entire variable domain, with the rest obtained from reference TRBV5-1 and TRBJ2-3, is as follows: KAGVTQTPRYLIKTRGQQVTLSCSPISGHRSVSWYQQTPGQGLQFLFEYFSETQRNKGNFPGRFSGRQFSNSRSEMNVSTLELGDSALYLCASSGIAGGADTQYFGPGTRLTVL.

This clonotype was counted at least ten times. The genes are TRBV5-1 and TRBJ2-7; tentatively, D is TRBD2 (6 bases). Germline V gene lookup returns CDR1 SGHRS and CDR2 YFSETQ. The CDR3 length is 14 residues. Deletions cut 5 bases from V and 2 bases from J, with 14 bases between. The CDR3 region is CASSIRGKPYEQYF. CDR3 nucleotide sequence: TGCGCCAGCAGTATTCGGGGGAAACCCTACGAGCAGTACTTC.

J is TRBJ1-5 and V is TRBV12-3 or TRBV12-4; D might be TRBD1 (5 bases). V was shortened by 6 bases and J by 0 bases, with 9 bases between the two germline ends. This CDR3 spans 14 amino acids. This chain's CDR3 is CASSQGFSNQPQHF. CDR3 in DNA: TGTGCCAGCAGCCAGGGATTTAGCAATCAGCCCCAGCATTTT.

The rearrangement joins TRBV4-1 to TRBJ1-1, with D unclear. CDR3 size: 15 residues. The germline V and J ends were trimmed by 0 bases and 5 bases, with 13 bases remaining between them. Germline V lookup: CDR1 MGHRA, CDR2 YSYEKL. The CDR3 DNA reads TGCGCCAGCAGCCAAGAAGGTGGGAGGAGGACTGAAGCTTTCTTT. Translated: CASSQEGGRRTEAFF.

The chain recombines TRBV18 with TRBJ1-2; D uncertain. Germline CDR1 is KGHSH and CDR2 is LQKENI. This CDR3 is 16 amino acids long. Trimming cost V 3 bases and J 0 bases, with 14 bases left between them. CDR3 DNA: TGTGCCAGCTCACCCCTCGACCCTGGCGCTAACTATGGCTACACCTTC. It codes for CASSPLDPGANYGYTF.

This clonotype was observed at least ten times. The chain uses TRBV30 and TRBJ2-7, with D possibly TRBD1 on 6 matching bases. The V gene's germline CDR1 is GTSNPN and CDR2 SVGIG (reference sequence). The CDR3 runs to 17 residues. The V gene lost 1 base and the J gene lost 5 bases, with 24 bases spanning the gap. CDR3: CAWSGGGKGVDLNEQYF. The CDR3 nucleotides are TGTGCCTGGAGTGGCGGCGGAAAGGGGGTCGACCTCAACGAGCAGTACTTC.

The table lists this clonotype with a few counts. The junction differs from germline at one of its ends, possibly a read error. V is TRBV6-2 or TRBV6-3 and J is TRBJ1-5; D not certain. Per germline, CDR1 MNHEY and CDR2 SVGEGT. The CDR3 loop spans 14 amino acids. The CDR3 loop is CASSYATSNQPQNF. As DNA, the CDR3 is TGTGCCAGCAGTTACGCTACTTCCAATCAGCCCCAGAATTTT.

This clonotype occurred many times. This chain uses TRBV20-1 with TRBJ2-7, with 10 positions matching TRBD2. Germline CDR1 and CDR2: DFQATT and SNEGSKA (reference sequence). The V segment lost 6 bases and the J segment 5 bases; nucleotides outside the gene matches: 7. The CDR3 spans 13 residues. CDR3 sequence (DNA): TGCAGTGCCCCGACTAGCGGGTCCAACGAGCAGTACTTC. This codes for CSAPTSGSNEQYF.

Many counts were recorded for this clonotype. The chain employs TRBV6-1 and TRBJ2-5; 10 bases line up with TRBD1. V gave up 5 bases and J gave up 3 bases; unmatched junction bases: 3. The germline CDR1 and CDR2 sequences are MNHNS and SASEGT. The CDR3 has 14 residues. CDR3: CASSLGTGEETQYF. The DNA of the CDR3 is TGTGCCAGCAGTCTTGGGACAGGGGAAGAGACCCAGTACTTC.

This clonotype occurred many times. The chain is built from TRBV10-3 and TRBJ2-5; either TRBD1 or TRBD2 may fit D (5 bases each). The V and J ends lost 5 bases and 11 bases respectively, with 18 bases between them. CDR3 length: 13 residues. In germline, CDR1 is ENHRY, CDR2 SYGVKD. The CDR3 DNA follows: TGTGCCATCAGTCCCAGGGCGGGCAAAGAGCAGTACTTC. It translates to CAISPRAGKEQYF.

This clonotype was counted ten times or more. The chain uses TRBV2 and TRBJ2-1, with D possibly matching TRBD1 (6 bases). Trimming removed 10 bases at V and 5 bases at J, with 18 bases between. The CDR3 runs 14 residues. Germline lookup yields CDR1 SNHLY and CDR2 FYNNEI. CDR3 amino acids: CATTAEGTNNEQFF. CDR3 in DNA: TGTGCCACCACGGCCGAGGGGACAAACAATGAGCAGTTCTTC.

This clonotype was seen at least ten times. The chain employs TRBV5-1 and TRBJ2-5, with D tentatively TRBD2 (6 bases). This CDR3 spans 15 amino acids. The V gene lost 5 bases and the J gene lost 3 bases, with 17 bases spanning the gap. CDR1 is SGHRS, CDR2 YFSETQ, per germline. This chain's CDR3 is CASRQPTSLEETQYF. The CDR3 nucleotides are TGCGCCAGCAGACAGCCGACTAGTTTGGAAGAGACCCAGTACTTC.

This clonotype is medium-sized within its sample. The rearrangement joins TRBV9 to TRBJ1-2; D is unresolved. The CDR3 totals 13 residues. CDR1 is SGDLS and CDR2 is YYNGEE in the germline V gene. V was shortened by 3 bases and J by 1 base, with 7 bases between the two germline ends. As DNA, the CDR3 is TGTGCCAGCAGCGGGGCATATAACTATGGCTACACCTTC. Its protein product is CASSGAYNYGYTF.

This clonotype was seen ten or more times. This chain connects TRBV5-1 to TRBJ2-1; a weak D match, TRBD2 (6 bases). The CDR3 is 14 amino acids. Trimming pared 2 bases from V and 9 bases from J, leaving 15 bases between. Germline lookup yields CDR1 SGHRS and CDR2 YFSETQ. CDR3 residues: CASSFQGSEGEQFF. CDR3 DNA: TGCGCCAGCAGCTTTCAAGGGTCGGAGGGTGAGCAGTTCTTC.